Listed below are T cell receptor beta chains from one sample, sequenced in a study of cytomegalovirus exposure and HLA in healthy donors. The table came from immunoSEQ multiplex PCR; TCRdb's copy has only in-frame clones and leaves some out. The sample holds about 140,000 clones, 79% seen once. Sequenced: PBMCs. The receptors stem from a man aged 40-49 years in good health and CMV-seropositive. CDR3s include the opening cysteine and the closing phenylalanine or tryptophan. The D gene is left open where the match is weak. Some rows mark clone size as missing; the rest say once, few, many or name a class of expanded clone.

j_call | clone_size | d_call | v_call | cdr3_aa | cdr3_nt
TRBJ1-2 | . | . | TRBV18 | CASSPDSGNYGYTF | TGTGCCAGCTCACCGGACAGCGGTAACTATGGCTACACCTTC
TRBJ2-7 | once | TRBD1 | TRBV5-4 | CASSKQTGGNEQYF | TGTGCCAGCAGCAAGCAGACAGGGGGAAACGAGCAGTACTTC
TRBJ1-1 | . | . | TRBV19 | CASSYFTMMNTEAFF | TGTGCCAGTAGTTATTTCACAATGATGAACACTGAAGCTTTCTTT
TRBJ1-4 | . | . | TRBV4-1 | CASSPTQGPTNEKLFF | TGCGCCAGCAGCCCTACCCAGGGTCCAACTAATGAAAAACTGTTTTTT
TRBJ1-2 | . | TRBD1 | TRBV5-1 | CASSPGDSSRGYTF | TGCGCCAGCAGCCCCGGGGACAGTTCACGGGGCTACACCTTC
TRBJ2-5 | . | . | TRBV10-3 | CAISFQEGETQYF | TGTGCCATCAGTTTCCAGGAGGGAGAGACCCAGTACTTC
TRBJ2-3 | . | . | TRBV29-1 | CSVEGGSSTDTQYF | TGCAGCGTTGAGGGGGGATCAAGCACAGATACGCAGTATTTT
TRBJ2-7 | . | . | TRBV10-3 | CAIGQGKVYEQYF | TGTGCCATCGGCCAGGGGAAAGTCTACGAGCAGTACTTC
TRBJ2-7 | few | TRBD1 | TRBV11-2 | CASSFGPGGAEQYF | TGTGCCAGCAGCTTCGGCCCAGGGGGCGCGGAGCAGTACTTC
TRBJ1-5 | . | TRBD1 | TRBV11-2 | CASSSGQVNQPQHF | TGTGCCAGCAGCTCGGGACAGGTCAATCAGCCCCAGCATTTT